A single sample is the source of the 28 T cell receptor beta chains below, sequenced in a study of cytomegalovirus exposure and HLA in healthy donors. This PCR relied on a set of 60 Vbeta primers and 13 Jbeta primers. Generated by immunoSEQ multiplex PCR, the TCRdb table keeps only in-frame clones and is missing some. The sample has about 120,000 clones, about 80% seen once. The sequenced material came from PBMCs. These receptors all come from a woman between 18 and 29 years old in good health and CMV-seronegative.

The chain is built from TRBV9 and TRBJ2-1; 14 positions match TRBD2. Germline-derived CDR1 and CDR2 are SGDLS and YYNGEE. Trimming cost V 4 bases and J 2 bases; bases outside gene matches: 8. The CDR3 is made up of 18 amino acids. Here the CDR3 DNA reads TGTGCCAGCAGCCCCTCGGGACTAGCGGGAGACACCTACAATGAGCAGTTCTTC. Translation: CASSPSGLAGDTYNEQFF.

The chain combines TRBV4-2 with TRBJ2-1, with 7 bases aligning to TRBD2. Trimming at V came to 2 bases and at J to 4 bases, leaving 5 bases not matched to a gene. Germline V gene sequence: CDR1 LGHNA, CDR2 YNFKEQ. There are 15 residues in the CDR3. This chain's CDR3 is CASSQPREGYNEQFF. CDR3 DNA: TGTGCCAGCAGCCAACCTAGGGAGGGGTACAATGAGCAGTTCTTC.

This clone was recorded a few times. The chain employs TRBV10-1 and TRBJ1-2; TRBD1 agrees at 11 bases. CDR1 WNHNN and CDR2 SYGVQD come from the germline V gene (reference sequence). The CDR3 contains 16 residues. V gave up 6 bases and J gave up 5 bases; unmatched junction bases: 11. CDR3 protein: CASSDAGTGGLYGYTF. Here the CDR3 DNA reads TGCGCCAGCAGCGACGCCGGGACAGGGGGACTTTATGGCTACACCTTC.

J is TRBJ2-5 and V is TRBV27; D is perhaps TRBD1 (6 bases). Trimming shortened V by 8 bases and J by 1 base, and 14 bases separated the two germline ends. CDR1 and CDR2 (germline): MNHEY, SMNVEV (reference sequence). The CDR3 is 14 amino acids. This CDR3 is CASAEGHLQETQYF. CDR3 coding DNA: TGTGCCAGCGCTGAGGGACACCTCCAAGAGACCCAGTACTTC.

This chain joins TRBV6-5 and TRBJ2-5, with 7 bases aligning to TRBD2. The better agreement between TRBJ2-7 and the DNA end casts doubt on the J call. Germline V gives CDR1 MNHEY, CDR2 SVGAGI. This CDR3 is 15 amino acids long. The CDR3 bases are TGTGCCAGCCGGGTACAAGCGGGGACCTCCTACGAGCAGTACTTC. The encoded protein is CASRVQAGTSYEQYF.

In DNA form, the CDR3 reads TGCGCCAGCAGCTTCCAGCGCAGCAATCAGCCCCAGCATTTT. As protein: CASSFQRSNQPQHF. The genes are TRBV5-1 and TRBJ1-5; D call uncertain. The CDR3 totals 14 residues. The germline V and J ends were trimmed by 2 bases and 1 base, with 7 bases remaining between them. CDR1 is SGHRS, CDR2 YFSETQ, per germline.

This clone has only one observation. The rearrangement joins TRBV5-6 to TRBJ1-2; perhaps TRBD1 as D (6 bases). The CDR3 extends over 14 amino acids. V lost 4 bases and J lost 5, with 15 bases in between. The V gene's germline CDR1 is SGHDT and CDR2 YYEEEE. The CDR3: CASSILTGLYGYTF. CDR3 coding DNA: TGTGCCAGCAGCATTTTGACAGGCCTGTATGGCTACACCTTC.

This clone has just one count. V and J are TRBV19 and TRBJ2-7, with 8 bases matching TRBD2. The germline V gene encodes CDR1 LNHDA and CDR2 SQIVND (reference sequence). Unmatched junction bases numbered 5, after V lost 10 bases and J lost 6 bases. This CDR3 has 11 residues. As DNA, the CDR3 is TGTGCCACCCGGGGGGGGATCGAGCAGTACTTC. Translating gives CATRGGIEQYF.

This clone occurred once. The J gene is TRBJ1-4, the V gene TRBV2, with TRBD1 as a possible D gene (5 bases). CDR3 length: 14 residues. V lost 6 bases, J lost 2 bases, and 10 bases lay in between. Per germline, CDR1 SNHLY and CDR2 FYNNEI. Here the CDR3 reads CASSGGVTNEKLFF. The CDR3 bases are TGTGCCAGCAGCGGGGGGGTGACTAATGAAAAACTGTTTTTT.

This chain joins TRBV5-1 and TRBJ1-6; 7 nucleotides line up with TRBD1. The CDR3 sequence is 15 residues long. Germline V gene sequence: CDR1 SGHRS, CDR2 YFSETQ. The V and J ends lost 4 bases and 7 bases, in that order; junction bases with no gene match: 8. The DNA for the CDR3 is TGCGCCAGCAGCCCCTGGACAGGATCCAATTCACCCCTCCACTTT. Amino acid sequence: CASSPWTGSNSPLHF.

V is TRBV5-1 and J is TRBJ1-1; D unresolved. The CDR3 extends over 14 amino acids. Per germline, CDR1 SGHRS and CDR2 YFSETQ. With 0 bases removed from V and 1 base from J, the gap between germline ends came to 7 bases. CDR3 DNA sequence: TGCGCCAGCAGCTTGGAGGGAGCGAACACTGAAGCTTTCTTT. Its protein is CASSLEGANTEAFF.

The CDR3 sequence: CASSQEQYSQGAFF. Here the CDR3 DNA reads TGCGCCAGCAGCCAAGAACAGTACTCCCAAGGAGCTTTCTTT. The chain uses TRBV4-3 and TRBJ1-1; D uncertain. V was clipped by 0 bases and J by 10 bases, with 15 bases between them. CDR3 size: 14 residues. In germline, CDR1 is LGHNA, CDR2 YSLEER.

Regarding this clone: The sample has other DNA sequences that encode this CDR3 too. The chain is built from TRBV6-5 and TRBJ1-5; D gene ambiguous. In germline, CDR1 is MNHEY, CDR2 SVGAGI. Deletions cut 0 bases from V and 6 bases from J, with 6 bases between. The CDR3 extends over 13 amino acids. The CDR3 DNA reads TGTGCCAGCAGTTACTCGAGGCTTCAGCCCCAGCATTTT. Protein: CASSYSRLQPQHF.

V is TRBV6-5 and J is TRBJ1-4; no clear D. The CDR3 has 13 residues. Germline V CDR1 and CDR2: MNHEY, SVGAGI. V lost 1 base and J lost 8, with 8 bases in between. In DNA, the CDR3 is TGTGCCAGCAGTTACTTGGGAGGGGAAAAACTGTTTTTT. This gives the protein CASSYLGGEKLFF.

The rearrangement joins TRBV7-6 to TRBJ1-5; TRBD1 might be the D (5 bases). CDR3 length equals 15 residues. Trimming stripped 5 bases from V and 2 bases from J, with 13 bases between. Germline V gives CDR1 SGHVS, CDR2 FNYEAQ. The CDR3 protein is CASSIGGGGNQPQHF. CDR3 coding DNA: TGTGCCAGCAGCATCGGGGGAGGCGGCAATCAGCCCCAGCATTTT.

The rearrangement links TRBV6-1 to TRBJ2-1, with TRBD1 as a possible D gene (5 bases). Germline CDR1 is MNHNS and CDR2 is SASEGT. V was clipped by 4 bases and J by 6 bases, with 16 bases between them. The CDR3 sequence is 15 residues long. In DNA, the CDR3 is TGTGCCAGCAGTGCCACAGGCGGTTCCCCCAATGAGCAGTTCTTC. This codes for CASSATGGSPNEQFF.

The J gene is TRBJ2-7, the V gene TRBV5-4, with a tentative D call TRBD2 (6 bases). There are 14 residues in the CDR3. Germline CDR1 and CDR2: SGHNT and YYREEE (reference sequence). The ends were cut back, 4 bases at V and 1 base at J, with 12 bases in the middle. The CDR3 DNA reads as TGTGCCAGCAGCCCGGGGACTGATTCCTACGAGCAGTACTTC. This encodes CASSPGTDSYEQYF.

The chain uses TRBV6-1 and TRBJ1-5; tentative D call: TRBD1 (6 bases). V gave up 10 bases and J gave up 7 bases, with 23 bases separating them. There are 15 residues in the CDR3. Per germline, CDR1 MNHNS and CDR2 SASEGT. The CDR3 DNA reads TGTGCCACCCGCCCACAGGGCAGACAGCTCCAGCCCCAGCATTTT. Translating it yields CATRPQGRQLQPQHF.

This clone is a singleton in its sample. At the DNA level, this CDR3 is encoded by other sequences in the same sample as well. This chain connects TRBV6-5 to TRBJ1-1; tentatively, D is TRBD1 (5 bases). From germline, CDR1 is MNHEY and CDR2 SVGAGI. This CDR3 is built from 14 residues. Trimming removed 6 bases at V and 5 bases at J, with 16 bases between. The CDR3 nucleotides read TGTGCCAGCAGGCGAGACAGCTTAAATACTGAAGCTTTCTTT. Translation: CASRRDSLNTEAFF.

The chain employs TRBV6-5 and TRBJ2-3; 7 nucleotides line up with TRBD2. V shed 2 bases, J shed 4 bases, and the junction held 6 bases outside the gene matches. From germline, CDR1 is MNHEY and CDR2 SVGAGI. There are 15 residues in the CDR3. CDR3 residues: CASSYAGVEADTQYF. CDR3 DNA sequence: TGTGCCAGCAGTTACGCGGGAGTGGAGGCAGATACGCAGTATTTT.

This clone was detected once. The rearrangement links TRBV27 to TRBJ1-6; no definite D call. The V and J ends lost 2 bases and 8 bases respectively, with 10 bases between them. Germline V gene data show CDR1 as MNHEY and CDR2 as SMNVEV (reference sequence). CDR3 size: 14 residues. Here the CDR3 DNA reads TGTGCCAGCAGTTTAGGACTGATCCATTCACCCCTCCACTTT. Translating gives CASSLGLIHSPLHF.

V usage is TRBV4-1 and J usage is TRBJ2-1, with 10 bases identical to TRBD1. This CDR3 comprises 15 residues. Looked up from germline, CDR1 is MGHRA and CDR2 is YSYEKL. With V trimmed by 0 bases and J by 10 bases, 6 bases remained unmatched. CDR3 loop: CASSQDGTGAREQFF. The CDR3 DNA sequence: TGCGCCAGCAGCCAAGATGGGACAGGGGCACGGGAGCAGTTCTTC.

The CDR3 region has the DNA TGTGCCAGTAGCCCTACGACAGGAAACACCATATATTTT. The encoded protein is CASSPTTGNTIYF. The rearrangement links TRBV19 to TRBJ1-3; D gene ambiguous. Germline lookup yields CDR1 LNHDA and CDR2 SQIVND (reference sequence). V lost 6 bases and J 4 bases, leaving 10 bases between the germline ends. The CDR3 has 13 residues.

CDR3 in DNA: TGCGCCAGCAGCCAAGCCGGAGGATGGGCGGAAAAACTGTTTTTT. Protein sequence: CASSQAGGWAEKLFF. The rearrangement uses TRBV4-3 and TRBJ1-4; D gene uncertain. Trimming removed 1 base from V and 8 bases from J, with 14 bases in between. The CDR3 has 15 amino acids. Germline values: CDR1 LGHNA, CDR2 YSLEER.

V usage is TRBV18 and J usage is TRBJ1-6; D gene uncertain. This CDR3 has 17 residues. V lost 4 bases to trimming and J lost 0 bases, with 13 bases between them. The germline V gene encodes CDR1 KGHSH and CDR2 LQKENI. Written as DNA, the CDR3 is TGTGCCAGCTCACTCACCCGCGGGAGCTCCTATAATTCACCCCTCCACTTT. Its protein product is CASSLTRGSSYNSPLHF.

The chain carries TRBV29-1 and TRBJ1-1, with D tentatively TRBD1 (5 bases). With 8 bases removed from V and 4 bases from J, the gap between germline ends came to 26 bases. The CDR3 runs to 16 residues. Germline values: CDR1 SQVTM, CDR2 ANQGSEA. The CDR3, as DNA: TGCAGCTCCTTGAGGGTCGGGGGTGGTTTGGGCACTGAAGCTTTCTTT. It yields the protein CSSLRVGGGLGTEAFF.

A single count supports this clone. The chain joins TRBV7-8 to TRBJ2-3, with TRBD2 as a possible D gene (5 bases). Germline V lookup: CDR1 SGHVS, CDR2 FQNEAQ. This CDR3 is 15 amino acids long. Deletions cut 5 bases from V and 2 bases from J, with 14 bases between. CDR3 sequence (DNA): TGTGCCAGCAGCCCACAAGGACTTACCACAGATACGCAGTATTTT. It encodes CASSPQGLTTDTQYF.

This chain links TRBV16 with TRBJ2-7, with D unresolved. This CDR3 region has 14 residues. From germline, CDR1 is KGHSY and CDR2 FQNENV. The V gene lost 2 bases and the J gene lost 4 bases, with 12 bases spanning the gap. The CDR3 sequence: CASSQRLGVYEQYF. CDR3 DNA: TGTGCCAGCAGCCAAAGACTCGGCGTATACGAGCAGTACTTC.